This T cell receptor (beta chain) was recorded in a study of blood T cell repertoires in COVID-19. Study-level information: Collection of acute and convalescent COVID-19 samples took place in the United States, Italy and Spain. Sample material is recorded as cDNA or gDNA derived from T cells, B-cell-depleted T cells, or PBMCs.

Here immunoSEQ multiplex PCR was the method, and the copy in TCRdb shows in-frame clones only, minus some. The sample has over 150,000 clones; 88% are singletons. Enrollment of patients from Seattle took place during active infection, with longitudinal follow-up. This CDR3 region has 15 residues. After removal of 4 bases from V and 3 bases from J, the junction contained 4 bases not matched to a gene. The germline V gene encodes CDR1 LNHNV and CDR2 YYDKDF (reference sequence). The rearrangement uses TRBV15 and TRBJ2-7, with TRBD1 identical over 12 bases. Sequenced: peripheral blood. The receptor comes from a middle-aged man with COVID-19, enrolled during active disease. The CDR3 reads CATSKGQGAFYEQYF. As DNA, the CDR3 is TGTGCCACCAGCAAGGGACAGGGGGCCTTCTACGAGCAGTACTTC.